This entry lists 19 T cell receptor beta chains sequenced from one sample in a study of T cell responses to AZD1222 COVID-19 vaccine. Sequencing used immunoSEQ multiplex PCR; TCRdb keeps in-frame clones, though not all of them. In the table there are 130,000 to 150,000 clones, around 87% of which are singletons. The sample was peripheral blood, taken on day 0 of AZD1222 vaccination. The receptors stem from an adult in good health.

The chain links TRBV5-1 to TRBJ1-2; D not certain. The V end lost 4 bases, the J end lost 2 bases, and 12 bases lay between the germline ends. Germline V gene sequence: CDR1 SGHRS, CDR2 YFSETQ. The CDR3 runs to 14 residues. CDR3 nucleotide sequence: TGCGCCAGCAGCCCAGGCAGCGGGAACTATGGCTACACCTTC. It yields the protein CASSPGSGNYGYTF.

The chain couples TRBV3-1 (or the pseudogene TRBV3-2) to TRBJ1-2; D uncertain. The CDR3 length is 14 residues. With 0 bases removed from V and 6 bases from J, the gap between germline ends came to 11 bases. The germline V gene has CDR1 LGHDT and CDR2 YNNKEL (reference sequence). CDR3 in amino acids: CASSQDTITNGYTF. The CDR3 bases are TGTGCCAGCAGCCAAGATACCATTACTAATGGCTACACCTTC.

CDR3 amino acids: CASSLSESTGAFF. The CDR3 nucleotides are TGTGCCAGCAGTTTGTCAGAGTCGACGGGGGCTTTCTTT. The chain is built from TRBV28 and TRBJ1-1; D remains ambiguous. Germline CDR1 MDHEN, CDR2 SYDVKM. V was clipped by 3 bases and J by 11 bases, with 16 bases between them. The CDR3 has 13 residues.

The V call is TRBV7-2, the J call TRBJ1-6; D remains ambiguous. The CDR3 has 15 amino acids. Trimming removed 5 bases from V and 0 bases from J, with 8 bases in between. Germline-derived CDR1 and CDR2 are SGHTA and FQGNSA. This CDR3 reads CASSPALSYNSPLHF. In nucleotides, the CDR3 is TGTGCCAGCAGCCCGGCACTCTCCTATAATTCACCCCTCCACTTT.

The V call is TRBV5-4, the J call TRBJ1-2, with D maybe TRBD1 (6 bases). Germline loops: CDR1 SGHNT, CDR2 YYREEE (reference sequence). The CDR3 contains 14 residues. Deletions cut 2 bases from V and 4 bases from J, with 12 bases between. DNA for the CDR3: TGTGCCAGCAGCTTAGACAGGTGGACCTATGGCTACACCTTC. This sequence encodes CASSLDRWTYGYTF.

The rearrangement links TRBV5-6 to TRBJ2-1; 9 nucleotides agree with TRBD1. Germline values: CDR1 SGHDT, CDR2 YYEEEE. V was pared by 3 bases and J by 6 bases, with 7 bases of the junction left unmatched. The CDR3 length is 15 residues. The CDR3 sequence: CASSYRDRVANEQFF. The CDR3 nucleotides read TGTGCCAGCAGCTACCGGGACAGGGTAGCCAATGAGCAGTTCTTC.

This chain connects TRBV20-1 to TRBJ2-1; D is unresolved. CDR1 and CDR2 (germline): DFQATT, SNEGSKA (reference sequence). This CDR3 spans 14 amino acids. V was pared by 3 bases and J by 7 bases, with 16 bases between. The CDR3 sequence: CSASTGPAQNEQFF. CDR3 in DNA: TGCAGTGCTAGTACGGGCCCAGCCCAAAATGAGCAGTTCTTC.

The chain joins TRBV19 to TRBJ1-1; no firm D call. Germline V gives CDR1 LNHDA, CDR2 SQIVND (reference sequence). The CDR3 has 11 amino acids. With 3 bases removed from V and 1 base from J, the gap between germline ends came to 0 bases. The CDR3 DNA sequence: TGTGCCAGTAGTATGAACACTGAAGCTTTCTTT. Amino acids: CASSMNTEAFF.

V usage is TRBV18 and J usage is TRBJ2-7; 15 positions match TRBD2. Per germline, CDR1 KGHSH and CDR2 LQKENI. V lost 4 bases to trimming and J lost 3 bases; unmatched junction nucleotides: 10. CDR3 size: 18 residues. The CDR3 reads CASSQPGLAGGTDYEQYF. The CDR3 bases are TGTGCCAGCTCACAGCCGGGACTAGCGGGGGGAACCGACTACGAGCAGTACTTC.

The DNA for the CDR3 is TGTGCCAGCAGCCCTAAGGTATATGGCAGGGGCACTGAAGCTTTCTTT. Translation: CASSPKVYGRGTEAFF. The rearrangement uses TRBV13 and TRBJ1-1, with D perhaps TRBD1 (6 bases). Germline CDR1 and CDR2: PRHDT and FYEKMQ (reference sequence). Trimming pared 5 bases from V and 4 bases from J, leaving 20 bases between. CDR3 size: 16 residues.

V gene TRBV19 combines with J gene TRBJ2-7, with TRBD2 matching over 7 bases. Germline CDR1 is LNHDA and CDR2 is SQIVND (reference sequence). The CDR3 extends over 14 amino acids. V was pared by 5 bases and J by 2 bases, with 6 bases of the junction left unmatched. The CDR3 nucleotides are TGTGCCAGTAGTTTAGGACTAGAAGCCTACGAGCAGTACTTC. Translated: CASSLGLEAYEQYF.

CDR3 loop: CATTGQPNYGYTF. Written as DNA, the CDR3 is TGTGCCACCACGGGACAGCCTAACTATGGCTACACCTTC. The chain has TRBV28 and TRBJ1-2, with 7 bases lining up with TRBD1. This CDR3 has 13 residues. With V trimmed by 10 bases and J by 0 bases, 5 bases remained unmatched. Germline lookup yields CDR1 MDHEN and CDR2 SYDVKM.

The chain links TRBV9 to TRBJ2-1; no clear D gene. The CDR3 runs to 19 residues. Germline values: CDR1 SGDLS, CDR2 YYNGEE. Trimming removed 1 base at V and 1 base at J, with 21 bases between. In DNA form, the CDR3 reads TGTGCCAGCAGCGTATCTAACCGTCCCGAGAGTCGGTCCTACAATGAGCAGTTCTTC. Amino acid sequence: CASSVSNRPESRSYNEQFF.

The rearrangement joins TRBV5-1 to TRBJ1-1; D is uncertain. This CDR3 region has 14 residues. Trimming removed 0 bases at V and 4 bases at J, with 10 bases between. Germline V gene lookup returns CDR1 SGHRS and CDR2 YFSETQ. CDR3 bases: TGCGCCAGCAGCTTGGCCTTAGGACGCACTGAAGCTTTCTTT. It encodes CASSLALGRTEAFF.

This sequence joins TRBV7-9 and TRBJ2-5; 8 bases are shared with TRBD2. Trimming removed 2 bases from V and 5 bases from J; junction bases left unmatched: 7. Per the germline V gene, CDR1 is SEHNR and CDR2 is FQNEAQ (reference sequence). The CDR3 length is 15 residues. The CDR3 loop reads CASSLSGSASETQYF. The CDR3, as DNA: TGTGCCAGCAGCTTAAGCGGGAGTGCCAGCGAGACCCAGTACTTC.

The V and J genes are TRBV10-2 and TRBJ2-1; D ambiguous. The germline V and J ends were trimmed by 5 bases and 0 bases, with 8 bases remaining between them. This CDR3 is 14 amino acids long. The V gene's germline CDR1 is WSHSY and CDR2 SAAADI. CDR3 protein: CASSQQSSYNEQFF. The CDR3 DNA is TGCGCCAGCAGTCAACAGAGCTCCTACAATGAGCAGTTCTTC.

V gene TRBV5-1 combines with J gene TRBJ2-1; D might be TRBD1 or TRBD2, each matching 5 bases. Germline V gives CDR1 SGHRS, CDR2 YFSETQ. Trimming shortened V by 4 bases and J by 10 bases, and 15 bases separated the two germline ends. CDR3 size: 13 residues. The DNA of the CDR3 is TGCGCCAGCAGCAGTAGAGGGGAAGTCGAGCAGTTCTTC. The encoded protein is CASSSRGEVEQFF. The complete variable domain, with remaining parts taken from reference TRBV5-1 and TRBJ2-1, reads KAGVTQTPRYLIKTRGQQVTLSCSPISGHRSVSWYQQTPGQGLQFLFEYFSETQRNKGNFPGRFSGRQFSNSRSEMNVSTLELGDSALYLCASSSRGEVEQFFGPGTRLTVL.

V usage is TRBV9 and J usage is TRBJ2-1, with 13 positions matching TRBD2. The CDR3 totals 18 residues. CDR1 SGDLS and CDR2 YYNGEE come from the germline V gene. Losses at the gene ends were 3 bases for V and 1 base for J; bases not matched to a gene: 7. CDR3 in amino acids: CASSAPTSGRSSYNEQFF. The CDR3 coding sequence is TGTGCCAGCAGCGCCCCGACTAGCGGGAGGTCGTCCTACAATGAGCAGTTCTTC.

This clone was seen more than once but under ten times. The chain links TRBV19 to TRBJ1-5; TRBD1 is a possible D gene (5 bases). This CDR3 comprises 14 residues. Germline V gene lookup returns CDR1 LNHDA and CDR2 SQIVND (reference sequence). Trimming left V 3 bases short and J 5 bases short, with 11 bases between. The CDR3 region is CASSIPGSYQPQHF. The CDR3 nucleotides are TGTGCCAGTAGTATCCCAGGGAGTTATCAGCCCCAGCATTTT.